What follows is one T cell receptor beta chain and its context. This sample is drawn from a study of shared clonotypes between healthy human individuals. CDR1 SGDLS and CDR2 YYNGEE come from the germline V gene. The junction had 6 bases not matched to a gene; V was cut back by 0 bases and J by 4 bases. The CDR3 has 16 amino acids. Produced via immunoSEQ multiplex PCR; TCRdb's table is partial and in-frame only. Found here are around 1,900,000 clones, 93% of them singletons; the top ten hold more than 1.5%. Naive CD8 cells comprised CD45RO-negative, CCR7-positively selected cells, excluding terminally differentiated effector memory CD45RA+ cells.

The TCR originated in a man younger than 35 in good health. Some clones in this sample may be carry-over from other donors' samples. Material: naive CD8+ T cells from PBMCs. This chain joins TRBV9 and TRBJ2-3; 9 nucleotides agree with TRBD1. CDR3 region: CASSVAGTGRPDTQYF. The CDR3 DNA reads TGTGCCAGCAGCGTAGCCGGGACAGGGAGGCCAGATACGCAGTATTTT.